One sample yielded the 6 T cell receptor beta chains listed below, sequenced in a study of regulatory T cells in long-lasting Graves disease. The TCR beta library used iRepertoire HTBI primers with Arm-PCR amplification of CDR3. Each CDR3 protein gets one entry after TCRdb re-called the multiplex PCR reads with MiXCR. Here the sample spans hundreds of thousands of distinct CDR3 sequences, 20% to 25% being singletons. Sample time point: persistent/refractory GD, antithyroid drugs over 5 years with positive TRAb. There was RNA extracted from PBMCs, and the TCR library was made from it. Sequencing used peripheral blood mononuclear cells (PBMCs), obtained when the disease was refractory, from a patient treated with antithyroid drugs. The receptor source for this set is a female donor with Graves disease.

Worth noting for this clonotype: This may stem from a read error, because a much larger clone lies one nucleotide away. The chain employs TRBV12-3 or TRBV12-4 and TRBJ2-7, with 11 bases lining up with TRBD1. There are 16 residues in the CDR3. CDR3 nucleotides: TGTGTCAGCAGAGAGCTCTCCGGGACAGGGGGTGACGAGCAGTACTTC. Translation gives CVSRELSGTGGDEQYF.

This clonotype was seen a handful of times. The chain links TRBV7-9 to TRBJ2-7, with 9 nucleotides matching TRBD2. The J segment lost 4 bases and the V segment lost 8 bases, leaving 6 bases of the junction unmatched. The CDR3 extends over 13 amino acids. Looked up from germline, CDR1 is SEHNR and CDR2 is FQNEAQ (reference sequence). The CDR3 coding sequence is TGTGCCAGCTCTAGCGGGATATCGTACGAGCAGTACTTC. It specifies CASSSGISYEQYF.

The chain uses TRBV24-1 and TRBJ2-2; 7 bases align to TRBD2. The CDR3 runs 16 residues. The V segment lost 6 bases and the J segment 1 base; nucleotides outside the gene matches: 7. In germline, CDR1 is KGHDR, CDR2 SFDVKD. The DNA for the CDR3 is TGTGCCACCAGTCTGACCGGGACTAAGAACACCGGGGAGCTGTTTTTT. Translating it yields CATSLTGTKNTGELFF.

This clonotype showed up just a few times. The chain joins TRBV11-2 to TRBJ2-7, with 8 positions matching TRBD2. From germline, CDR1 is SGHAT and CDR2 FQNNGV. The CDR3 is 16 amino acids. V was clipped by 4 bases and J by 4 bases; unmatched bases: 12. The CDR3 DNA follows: TGTGCCAGCAGCTCCACGGGGACTAGGAGGAGTTACGAGCAGTACTTC. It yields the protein CASSSTGTRRSYEQYF.

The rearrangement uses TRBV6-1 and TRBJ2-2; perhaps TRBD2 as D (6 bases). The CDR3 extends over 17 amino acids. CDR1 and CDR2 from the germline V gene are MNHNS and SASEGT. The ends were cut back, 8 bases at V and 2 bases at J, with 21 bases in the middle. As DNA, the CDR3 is TGTGCCAGCTTTTTCGTGGAGGCGGGACCCAACACCGGGGAGCTGTTTTTT. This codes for CASFFVEAGPNTGELFF.

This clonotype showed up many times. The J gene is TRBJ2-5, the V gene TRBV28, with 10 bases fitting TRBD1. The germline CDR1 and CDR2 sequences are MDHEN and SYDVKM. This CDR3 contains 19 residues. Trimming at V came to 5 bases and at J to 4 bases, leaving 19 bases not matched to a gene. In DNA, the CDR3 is TGTGCCAGCAGTCCCCCATCCTGGATAGGGACAGGGGAGCGAGAGACCCAGTACTTC. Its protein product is CASSPPSWIGTGERETQYF.